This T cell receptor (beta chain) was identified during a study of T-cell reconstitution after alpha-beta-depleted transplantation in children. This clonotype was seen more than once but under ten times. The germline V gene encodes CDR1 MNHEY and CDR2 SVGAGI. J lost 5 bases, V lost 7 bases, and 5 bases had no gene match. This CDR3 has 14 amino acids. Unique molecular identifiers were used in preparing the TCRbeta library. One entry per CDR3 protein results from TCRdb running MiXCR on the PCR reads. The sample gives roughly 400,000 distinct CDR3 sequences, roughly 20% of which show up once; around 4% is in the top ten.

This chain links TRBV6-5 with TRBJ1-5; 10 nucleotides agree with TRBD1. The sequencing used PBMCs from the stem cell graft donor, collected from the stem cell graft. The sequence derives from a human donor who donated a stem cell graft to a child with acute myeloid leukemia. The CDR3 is CASKLGTGDQPQHF. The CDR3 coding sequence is TGTGCCAGCAAACTAGGGACAGGGGATCAGCCCCAGCATTTT.